Given below is one TCR beta chain in context. Profiled with immunoSEQ multiplex PCR; TCRdb holds only in-frame clones, not every one. The data hold around 340,000 clones, with about 95% observed a single time. Germline CDR1 reads SEHNR; CDR2 reads FQNEAQ (reference sequence). Trimming shortened V by 8 bases and J by 6 bases, and 31 bases separated the two germline ends. The CDR3 is made up of 18 amino acids. The data belong to a study of shared T cell receptors in the human thymus. This TCR came from a human donor. Sequenced input: thymocytes. V usage is TRBV7-9 and J usage is TRBJ1-2; D uncertain. The CDR3 is CASSPAHTRASGADGYTF. The DNA for the CDR3 is TGTGCCAGCTCCCCGGCCCACACCCGGGCCAGTGGAGCGGATGGCTACACCTTC.